The entry that follows covers one T cell receptor beta chain sequence. Its antigen is not identified. Assay used: immunoSEQ multiplex PCR; TCRdb lists only in-frame clones, some missing. The repertoire holds 40,000 to 55,000 clones, around 90% seen once, with about two fifths in the top ten. This record belongs to a study of T cell responses to AZD1222 COVID-19 vaccine. Study conclusions and caveats: The donor group comprised mostly white British people and more females; the analysis possibly underestimated clonal diversity. At study baseline, merely several AZD1222 recipients were seropositive. Repertoires were collected only later (after the peak T cell response had occurred).

Second-dose timings of about 4 or about 12 weeks were pooled. The TCR originated in an adult who received the AZD1222 COVID-19 vaccine. The sequencing used peripheral blood, collected 28 days after the second AZD1222 dose.

CDR3 sequence: CASGLSSYNEQFF. The DNA for the CDR3 is TGTGCCAGCGGACTGAGCTCCTACAATGAGCAGTTCTTC. The gene calls are TRBV19 and TRBJ2-1; D is possibly TRBD2 (5 bases). CDR3 length: 13 amino acids. Trimming pared 9 bases from V and 0 bases from J, leaving 9 bases between. Germline V gene data show CDR1 as LNHDA and CDR2 as SQIVND (reference sequence).